This T cell receptor (beta chain) originates from a study of T-cell memory formation after mild COVID-19. On the study more broadly: TCR clusters largely stayed donor specific.

After 5'RACE with constant-segment primers, TCR alpha and TCR beta cDNA libraries carrying sample barcodes and UMIs were obtained. Via MiXCR, TCRdb re-called the 5' RACE reads, giving one row per CDR3 protein. The repertoire holds around 530,000 distinct CDR3 sequences, with roughly a fifth as singletons. Broader study findings: Clones that contracted from day 15 to 85 were balanced CD4/CD8, while later expanders leaned CD4+. Confirmation was lacking for SARS-CoV-2 specificity of second-wave clones that peaked on day 37.

The V end lost 4 bases, the J end lost 0 bases, and 13 bases lay between the germline ends. The germline CDR1 and CDR2 sequences are SGHDN and FVKESK. This CDR3 has 16 amino acids. About this clonotype itself: Its antigen is not identified.

This TCR was recovered from an adult woman who had mild COVID-19 (a few samples of this study predate the infection). Cell type and time point are not known. The chain recombines TRBV14 with TRBJ1-3; tentatively, D is TRBD1 (6 bases). The sequenced material came from PBMCs or a T cell subset sorted from them (not recorded which). CDR3 in DNA: TGTGCCAGCAGCCTTGGGACAAACCTCTCTGGAAACACCATATATTTT. This encodes CASSLGTNLSGNTIYF.